This T cell receptor (beta chain) was recorded in a study of tumor and adjacent non-tumor tissue in lung cancer. Study-level points and caveats: Higher tumor TCR diversity was associated with shorter survival.

A remark on this clonotype: Its antigen is as yet unknown.

TCRbeta libraries were built with three rounds of nested PCR, modified from ARM-PCR. In TCRdb, the multiplex PCR reads were re-called with MiXCR into one record per CDR3 protein. Counted here are tens of thousands of distinct CDR3 sequences, around 62% occurring once; the ten biggest clones make up roughly 20%. Germline-derived CDR1 and CDR2 are DFQATT and SNEGSKA (reference sequence). CDR3 length: 15 residues. V lost 1 base to trimming and J lost 5 bases, with 17 bases between them. No cell sorting was done before RNA was extracted from the tissue. This non-tumor lung sample came from over 3 cm beyond the tumor edge.

The chain combines TRBV20-1 with TRBJ2-5; D is perhaps TRBD1 (5 bases). Material: distant non-tumor lung tissue. The sequence was obtained from a woman in her thirties or forties with non-small cell lung cancer. CDR3 coding DNA: TGCAGTGCTAGAGTTAATGGGGTCCCAGGGGAGACCCAGTACTTC. As protein: CSARVNGVPGETQYF.